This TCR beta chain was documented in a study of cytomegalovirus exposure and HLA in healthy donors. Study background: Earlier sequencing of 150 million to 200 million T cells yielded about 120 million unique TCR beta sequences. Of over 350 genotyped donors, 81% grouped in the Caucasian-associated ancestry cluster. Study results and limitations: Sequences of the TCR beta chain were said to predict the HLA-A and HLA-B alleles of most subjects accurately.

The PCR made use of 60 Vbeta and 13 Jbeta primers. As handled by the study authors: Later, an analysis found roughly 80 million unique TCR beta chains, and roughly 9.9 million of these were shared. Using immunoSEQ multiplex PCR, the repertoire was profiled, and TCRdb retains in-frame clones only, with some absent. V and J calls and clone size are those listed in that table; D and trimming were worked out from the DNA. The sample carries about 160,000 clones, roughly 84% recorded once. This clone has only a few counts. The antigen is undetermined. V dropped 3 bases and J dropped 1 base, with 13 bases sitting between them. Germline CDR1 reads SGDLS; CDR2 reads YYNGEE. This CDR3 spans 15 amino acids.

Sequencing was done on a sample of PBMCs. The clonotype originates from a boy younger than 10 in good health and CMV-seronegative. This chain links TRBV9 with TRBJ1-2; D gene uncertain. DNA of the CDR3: TGTGCCAGCAGCGCCCATTCGGGGAGTAACTATGGCTACACCTTC. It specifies CASSAHSGSNYGYTF. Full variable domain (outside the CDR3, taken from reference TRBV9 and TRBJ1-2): DSGVTQTPKHLITATGQRVTLRCSPRSGDLSVYWYQQSLDQGLQFLIQYYNGEERAKGNILERFSAQQFPDLHSELNLSSLELGDSALYFCASSAHSGSNYGYTFGSGTRLTVV.